This TCR beta chain was found in a study of CD8+ T cells in alopecia areata. Study-level information: Treatment comprised oral tofacitinib, 5 to 10 mg twice daily, in treated patients. Tofacitinib ran for 6 to 18 months before 6 months off drug. The study's findings and limits: Scalp and blood samples kept many expanded lesional clones throughout tofacitinib.

Treatment indicated: oral pan-JAK inhibitor, 5-10 mg twice daily. V gave up 6 bases and J gave up 3 bases, with 13 bases separating them. Germline V gives CDR1 SGHRS, CDR2 YFSETQ. The CDR3 spans 14 residues. Sequencing templates came from extracted RNA that was reverse transcribed into cDNA. Profiled with immunoSEQ multiplex PCR; TCRdb holds only in-frame clones, not every one. The repertoire holds about 220,000 clones, 50% to 60% seen once, with about 1.4% in the top ten. Comment on this clone: Antigen unknown.

This receptor was obtained from a human donor with alopecia areata. The sample in question was CD4+ T cells sorted from blood, obtained at week 4, from a patient treated with tofacitinib. V is TRBV5-1 and J is TRBJ1-5; D possibly corresponds to TRBD1 (6 bases). The CDR3 coding sequence is TGCGCCAGCACCTTCGACAGGTACAATCAGCCCCAGCATTTT. It codes for CASTFDRYNQPQHF.